The 24 T cell receptor beta chains in this list originate from one sample, sequenced in a study of T cells in Graves' hyperthyroidism and ophthalmopathy. RNA transcripts were the template for amplifying TCR beta CDR3 regions. The HTBI primer set was used in a first-round RT-PCR of the TCR CDR3. TCRdb reprocessed the multiplex PCR reads with MiXCR, giving one entry per CDR3 protein. The repertoire includes about 300,000 distinct CDR3 sequences, over 15% of them detected once, and 33% sits in the top ten. Sample: blood. These receptors all come from a man between 25 and 39 years old with Graves' hyperthyroidism.

The V call is TRBV11-2, the J call TRBJ2-7; D may be TRBD2 (5 bases). Germline CDR1 SGHAT, CDR2 FQNNGV. Trimming cost V 4 bases and J 1 base, with 14 bases left between them. The CDR3 has 15 residues. CDR3 loop: CASSSGLAGSYEQYF. The CDR3 bases are TGTGCCAGCAGCTCAGGCTTGGCGGGTTCCTACGAGCAGTACTTC.

V gene TRBV6-1 combines with J gene TRBJ1-5; the D is unclear. This CDR3 has 15 amino acids. The germline V and J ends were trimmed by 5 bases and 6 bases, with 17 bases remaining between them. Germline CDR1 reads MNHNS; CDR2 reads SASEGT. CDR3 nucleotide sequence: TGTGCCAGCAGTTTAAGCTCTAGGGCGTCTCAGCCCCAGCATTTT. Protein: CASSLSSRASQPQHF.

This clonotype was recorded a few times. The rearrangement joins TRBV30 to TRBJ2-2, with D maybe TRBD2 (6 bases). The CDR3 covers 16 residues. Germline V gives CDR1 GTSNPN, CDR2 SVGIG (reference sequence). Trimming removed 2 bases from V and 4 bases from J, with 17 bases in between. The CDR3 is CAWSSVTGAITGELFF. The CDR3 bases are TGTGCCTGGAGTTCGGTTACGGGAGCGATCACCGGGGAGCTGTTTTTT.

With respect to this clonotype: A read error is possible here, since a much larger clone lies one base away. CDR3 DNA: TGTGCCAGCTCACGACGGGACAGGGTCCACGAGCAGTACTTC. Protein product: CASSRRDRVHEQYF. This chain connects TRBV18 to TRBJ2-7; 9 positions agree with TRBD1. The V gene end was trimmed by 4 bases and the J gene end by 5 bases; junction bases not matched to a gene: 6. CDR3 length: 14 residues. Germline lookup yields CDR1 KGHSH and CDR2 LQKENI.

The table lists this clonotype with a few counts. One junction end disagrees with the germline gene, perhaps due to a read error. V usage is TRBV3-1 and J usage is TRBJ2-3; 8 nucleotides align to TRBD2. Germline V lookup: CDR1 LGHDT, CDR2 YNNKEL (reference sequence). The CDR3 is made up of 14 amino acids. The CDR3 reads CASTQKRETGTQYF. CDR3 nucleotides: TGTGCCAGCACCCAAAAGCGGGAGACGGGTACGCAGTATTTT.

This clonotype was seen a few times. The chain joins TRBV19 to TRBJ2-3, with D perhaps being TRBD1 or TRBD2 (5 bases each). The germline V gene encodes CDR1 LNHDA and CDR2 SQIVND (reference sequence). The ends were cut back, 5 bases at V and 2 bases at J, with 14 bases in the middle. The CDR3 totals 15 residues. This chain's CDR3 is CASSADRGTTDTQYF. DNA of the CDR3: TGTGCCAGTAGTGCAGATCGAGGGACCACAGATACGCAGTATTTT.

V is TRBV12-3 or TRBV12-4 and J is TRBJ2-5; D unclear. V lost 2 bases and J 11 bases, leaving 12 bases between the germline ends. This CDR3 contains 12 residues. CDR3 in DNA: TGTGCCAGCAGTTTAAACCTCTCTCGTCAGTACTTC. Protein product: CASSLNLSRQYF.

The rearrangement uses TRBV24-1 and TRBJ1-2; a possible D gene is TRBD1 (6 bases). Trimming removed 2 bases at V and 7 bases at J, with 16 bases between. The length of the CDR3 is 15 residues. In germline, CDR1 is KGHDR, CDR2 SFDVKD. As DNA, the CDR3 is TGTGCCACCAGTGATTCTAGGGGGGCGCTTACTGGCTACACCTTC. It is translated as CATSDSRGALTGYTF.

This clonotype was counted a few times. The rearrangement uses TRBV7-8 and TRBJ1-1; TRBD1 is a possible D gene (5 bases). Germline V lookup: CDR1 SGHVS, CDR2 FQNEAQ. The CDR3 runs 14 residues. The V end lost 1 base, the J end lost 3 bases, and 9 bases lay between the germline ends. The CDR3 here is CASSLVGDYTEAFF. The CDR3 nucleotides read TGTGCCAGCAGCTTAGTAGGGGATTACACTGAAGCTTTCTTT.

The chain joins TRBV3-1 to TRBJ2-3; 7 bases are a match to TRBD2. V trimming: 5 bases; J trimming: 3 bases; junction bases outside the gene matches: 11. The CDR3 totals 16 residues. Germline V CDR1 and CDR2: LGHDT, YNNKEL (reference sequence). The CDR3 loop reads CASSDRWQGGTDTQYF. In DNA form, the CDR3 reads TGTGCCAGCAGCGACCGCTGGCAGGGAGGGACAGATACGCAGTATTTT.

The chain links TRBV10-2 to TRBJ1-1, with TRBD1 identical over 8 bases. V gave up 3 bases and J gave up 7 bases; unmatched junction bases: 10. CDR3 length: 15 residues. From germline, CDR1 is WSHSY and CDR2 SAAADI. In nucleotides, the CDR3 is TGCGCCAGCAGTGATCTTGGACAGGGAGGGAATGAAGCTTTCTTT. Its protein product is CASSDLGQGGNEAFF.

This clonotype has ten or more counts. The V and J genes are TRBV3-1 and TRBJ2-5, with 9 bases matching TRBD2. J gave up 5 bases and V 4 bases, and 8 bases lay outside the gene matches. Germline V gives CDR1 LGHDT, CDR2 YNNKEL (reference sequence). The CDR3 is 15 amino acids. This chain's CDR3 is CASSLSGRVPETQYF. In nucleotides, the CDR3 is TGTGCCAGCAGCCTTAGCGGGAGAGTCCCCGAGACCCAGTACTTC.

The chain employs TRBV20-1 and TRBJ1-1; TRBD1 matches 7 bases. There are 11 residues in the CDR3. The germline V gene has CDR1 DFQATT and CDR2 SNEGSKA (reference sequence). V gave up 4 bases and J gave up 10 bases; unmatched junction bases: 6. The CDR3 DNA sequence: TGCAGTGCTACAGCAGGGGGTTCAGCTTTCTTT. Translation: CSATAGGSAFF.

This clonotype was counted at least ten times. The CDR3 nucleotides are TGTGCCAGCAGCTTCTACGCGATCGGGGACGAGCAGTACTTC. This gives the protein CASSFYAIGDEQYF. This chain uses TRBV5-8 with TRBJ2-7, with D possibly TRBD2 on 5 matching bases. This CDR3 spans 14 amino acids. The germline V gene encodes CDR1 SGHTS and CDR2 YDEGEE. With 2 bases removed from V and 5 bases from J, the gap between germline ends came to 14 bases.

V gene TRBV30 combines with J gene TRBJ1-2; 7 nucleotides match TRBD1. Germline V lookup: CDR1 GTSNPN, CDR2 SVGIG (reference sequence). The CDR3 length is 13 residues. V lost 5 bases to trimming and J lost 5 bases; unmatched junction nucleotides: 8. CDR3 sequence reads: CAWDRDRPYGYTF. CDR3 in DNA: TGTGCCTGGGACCGGGACAGACCTTATGGCTACACCTTC.

This clonotype has just a few counts. The J gene is TRBJ2-4, the V gene TRBV15; TRBD1 aligns across 10 bases. Germline-derived CDR1 and CDR2 are LNHNV and YYDKDF (reference sequence). The CDR3 is 20 amino acids. The V and J ends lost 2 bases and 0 bases, in that order; junction bases with no gene match: 13. The CDR3 nucleotides are TGTGCCACCAGCAGAATCCAGGGACAGGGGACTTCCCTAGCCAAAAACATTCAGTACTTC. As protein: CATSRIQGQGTSLAKNIQYF.

This clonotype was observed at least ten times. J is TRBJ1-2 and V is TRBV5-1; D is undetermined. CDR1 is SGHRS and CDR2 is YFSETQ in the germline V gene. The CDR3 has 14 residues. Trimming left V 7 bases short and J 4 bases short, with 17 bases between. Here the CDR3 reads CASSEPAGGYGYTF. CDR3 nucleotide sequence: TGCGCCAGCTCAGAGCCTGCAGGTGGCTATGGCTACACCTTC.

This clonotype was observed at least ten times. J is TRBJ2-3 and V is TRBV7-9, with D perhaps TRBD2 (6 bases). CDR3 size: 14 residues. The germline gives CDR1 SEHNR, CDR2 FQNEAQ (reference sequence). Trimming pared 8 bases from V and 0 bases from J, leaving 12 bases between. The CDR3 region is CASGKSGSTDTQYF. The CDR3 DNA reads TGTGCCAGCGGGAAAAGCGGGAGCACAGATACGCAGTATTTT.

This clonotype was counted at least ten times. The chain joins TRBV5-1 to TRBJ1-1, with D maybe TRBD1 (5 bases). Trimming shortened V by 0 bases and J by 1 base, and 10 bases separated the two germline ends. Per germline, CDR1 SGHRS and CDR2 YFSETQ. This CDR3 has 15 residues. The DNA of the CDR3 is TGCGCCAGCAGCTTGGCCGGGGGATCGAACACTGAAGCTTTCTTT. Translated, it gives CASSLAGGSNTEAFF. The full variable domain, completed using reference TRBV5-1 and TRBJ1-1, is KAGVTQTPRYLIKTRGQQVTLSCSPISGHRSVSWYQQTPGQGLQFLFEYFSETQRNKGNFPGRFSGRQFSNSRSEMNVSTLELGDSALYLCASSLAGGSNTEAFFGQGTRLTVV.

The gene calls are TRBV27 and TRBJ2-7; tentatively, D is TRBD2 (6 bases). The CDR3 consists of 14 residues. The germline CDR1 and CDR2 sequences are MNHEY and SMNVEV (reference sequence). Trimming stripped 3 bases from V and 4 bases from J, with 13 bases between. The CDR3 reads CASSLTAEGYEQYF. CDR3 bases: TGTGCCAGCAGTTTGACGGCGGAGGGGTACGAGCAGTACTTC.

The chain carries TRBV18 and TRBJ1-1; D may be TRBD1 (5 bases). The CDR3 totals 15 residues. Trimming cost V 2 bases and J 6 bases, with 16 bases left between them. Looked up from germline, CDR1 is KGHSH and CDR2 is LQKENI. The CDR3 nucleotides are TGTGCCAGCTCACCAAGACAGACTGGAGGCGCTGAAGCTTTCTTT. Translation gives CASSPRQTGGAEAFF.

This clonotype was found many times. The chain has TRBV5-5 and TRBJ2-3; TRBD1 matches at 11 bases. The CDR3 contains 18 residues. J gave up 2 bases and V 4 bases, and 12 bases lay outside the gene matches. CDR1 and CDR2 from the germline V gene are SGHKS and YYEKEE (reference sequence). CDR3 nucleotides: TGTGCCAGCAGCGGCGCGGGGGACAGGGGGTTATCCACAGATACGCAGTATTTT. Translating it yields CASSGAGDRGLSTDTQYF.

In its sample, this clonotype was seen many times. The rearrangement uses TRBV12-3 or TRBV12-4 and TRBJ1-5; no clear D. This CDR3 spans 16 amino acids. The V gene lost 2 bases and the J gene lost 4 bases, with 15 bases spanning the gap. CDR3 bases: TGTGCCAGCAGTTTAAGATACCCCGGGGAAAATCAGCCCCAGCATTTT. It codes for CASSLRYPGENQPQHF.

The gene calls are TRBV6-2 or TRBV6-3 and TRBJ2-1; tentative D call: TRBD2 (6 bases). Germline V gene lookup returns CDR1 MNHEY and CDR2 SVGEGT. This CDR3 is built from 12 residues. Between the trimmed V and J ends, which lost 8 bases and 8 bases, there was a span of 13 bases. The CDR3 protein is CASGEVLDEQFF. CDR3 nucleotide sequence: TGTGCCAGCGGGGAGGTTTTGGATGAGCAGTTCTTC.